Below, 24 T cell receptor beta chains from the same sample are listed, as sequenced in a study of T cell responses to AZD1222 COVID-19 vaccine. The table came from immunoSEQ multiplex PCR; TCRdb's copy has only in-frame clones and leaves some out. The data show around 160,000 clones, with roughly 91% seen just once and approximately 2.1% held by the top ten. The sample was peripheral blood, taken on day 0 of AZD1222 vaccination. These receptors were collected from an adult in good health.

This clone has just one count. The chain couples TRBV7-2 to TRBJ2-3; a weak D match, TRBD2 (6 bases). The germline CDR1 and CDR2 sequences are SGHTA and FQGNSA. CDR3 size: 14 residues. The V and J ends lost 6 bases and 2 bases respectively, with 12 bases between them. As DNA, the CDR3 is TGTGCCAGCAGATTCGGGGGACCCACAGATACGCAGTATTTT. This gives the protein CASRFGGPTDTQYF.

V is TRBV5-1 and J is TRBJ2-7; 8 nucleotides line up with TRBD1. CDR1 is SGHRS, CDR2 YFSETQ, per germline. The V segment lost 0 bases and the J segment 3 bases; nucleotides outside the gene matches: 5. This CDR3 region has 15 residues. CDR3 region: CASSLGQGRVYEQYF. The CDR3 nucleotides are TGCGCCAGCAGCTTGGGACAGGGGCGGGTCTACGAGCAGTACTTC.

This clone was observed once. V and J are TRBV5-5 and TRBJ2-3; 7 nucleotides line up with TRBD2. The CDR3 is 15 residues long. The V and J ends lost 2 bases and 3 bases, in that order; junction bases with no gene match: 6. CDR1 is SGHKS and CDR2 is YYEKEE in the germline V gene (reference sequence). DNA for the CDR3: TGTGCCAGCAGCTTCTTCGCTAGCGGAACAGATACGCAGTATTTT. Translation: CASSFFASGTDTQYF.

The genes are TRBV7-3 and TRBJ2-3; D possibly uses TRBD1 or TRBD2 (6 bases each). The CDR3 spans 13 residues. Germline CDR1 SGHTA, CDR2 FQGTGA. Trimming cost V 6 bases and J 2 bases, with 9 bases left between them. CDR3 sequence (DNA): TGTGCCAGCAGAAGGGGGGACACAGATACGCAGTATTTT. Its translation is CASRRGDTDTQYF.

The chain carries TRBV4-1 and TRBJ2-1; D is uncertain. The V gene lost 0 bases and the J gene lost 10 bases, with 10 bases spanning the gap. The CDR3 extends over 13 amino acids. Germline V lookup: CDR1 MGHRA, CDR2 YSYEKL. CDR3 nucleotides: TGCGCCAGCAGCCAAGATTTCCGTTGGGAGCAGTTCTTC. This gives the protein CASSQDFRWEQFF.

The chain joins TRBV5-1 to TRBJ2-7, with D possibly matching TRBD2 (7 bases). Germline values: CDR1 SGHRS, CDR2 YFSETQ. The V and J ends lost 1 base and 4 bases respectively, with 15 bases between them. The CDR3 runs 15 residues. In nucleotides, the CDR3 is TGCGCCAGCAGCTTGTCGGGGGGCGCGGGATACGAGCAGTACTTC. Encoded protein: CASSLSGGAGYEQYF.

The chain links TRBV19 to TRBJ1-2; no definite D call. V was trimmed by 5 bases and J by 1 base, leaving 20 bases between them. The CDR3 spans 17 residues. Germline values: CDR1 LNHDA, CDR2 SQIVND (reference sequence). The CDR3 region has the DNA TGTGCCAGTAGTTTTTTAGGGCCAAATCATTATAACTATGGCTACACCTTC. It is translated as CASSFLGPNHYNYGYTF.

The CDR3 protein is CASSPGQGFSYNEQFF. CDR3 nucleotide sequence: TGTGCCAGCAGCCCCGGACAGGGCTTCTCCTACAATGAGCAGTTCTTC. The chain joins TRBV5-4 to TRBJ2-1, with 8 bases matching TRBD1. V gave up 4 bases and J gave up 0 bases; unmatched junction bases: 6. Germline CDR1 is SGHNT and CDR2 is YYREEE (reference sequence). The CDR3 has 16 amino acids. Filled out from reference TRBV5-4 and TRBJ2-1, the complete variable domain reads ETGVTQSPTHLIKTRGQQVTLRCSSQSGHNTVSWYQQALGQGPQFIFQYYREEENGRGNFPPRFSGLQFPNYSSELNVNALELDDSALYLCASSPGQGFSYNEQFFGPGTRLTVL.

The chain uses TRBV19 and TRBJ1-5; 9 nucleotides align to TRBD1. The V gene end was trimmed by 5 bases and the J gene end by 7 bases; junction bases not matched to a gene: 15. Germline-derived CDR1 and CDR2 are LNHDA and SQIVND (reference sequence). This CDR3 is built from 17 residues. Written as DNA, the CDR3 is TGTGCCAGTAGTTCACCACCCGGGACAGGGAGTAGGCAGCCCCAGCATTTT. This sequence encodes CASSSPPGTGSRQPQHF.

The V and J genes are TRBV27 and TRBJ2-3; a weak D match, TRBD2 (7 bases). This CDR3 spans 15 amino acids. The germline V gene encodes CDR1 MNHEY and CDR2 SMNVEV (reference sequence). The V and J ends lost 8 bases and 3 bases respectively, with 18 bases between them. The CDR3 spells CASAGGPIRTDTQYF. The CDR3, as DNA: TGTGCCAGCGCCGGGGGGCCAATAAGAACAGATACGCAGTATTTT.

This clone was recorded once. This chain uses TRBV4-2 with TRBJ2-3, with 14 bases aligning to TRBD2. The V gene end was trimmed by 1 base and the J gene end by 5 bases; junction bases not matched to a gene: 2. CDR3 length: 16 amino acids. In germline, CDR1 is LGHNA, CDR2 YNFKEQ. CDR3 loop: CASSQGLAGGIDTQYF. The CDR3 DNA sequence: TGTGCCAGCAGCCAAGGACTAGCGGGGGGGATAGATACGCAGTATTTT.

The chain employs TRBV18 and TRBJ1-5, with TRBD1 matching over 9 bases. CDR1 and CDR2 (germline): KGHSH, LQKENI. The CDR3 runs to 16 residues. Germline trimming cut 5 bases from V and 1 base from J; bases unmatched to any gene: 6. The CDR3: CASSSTGGLSNQPQHF. The CDR3, as DNA: TGTGCCAGCTCATCGACAGGGGGATTGAGCAATCAGCCCCAGCATTTT.

The chain employs TRBV19 and TRBJ1-6; no firm D call. Germline loops: CDR1 LNHDA, CDR2 SQIVND (reference sequence). V shed 6 bases and J shed 7 bases, with 10 bases lying between them. The CDR3 has 13 residues. CDR3 nucleotide sequence: TGTGCCAGTAGCCCACGTTCGAATTCACCCCTCCACTTT. This gives the protein CASSPRSNSPLHF.

The gene calls are TRBV7-9 and TRBJ2-7, with a possible D match to TRBD1 (5 bases). The CDR3 contains 13 residues. The V gene lost 4 bases and the J gene lost 2 bases, with 9 bases spanning the gap. Germline CDR1 SEHNR, CDR2 FQNEAQ (reference sequence). For the CDR3, the DNA is TGTGCCAGCAGCTCAGGGTCAGCCTACGAGCAGTACTTC. Protein sequence: CASSSGSAYEQYF.

The V gene is TRBV11-2, the J gene TRBJ2-3, with TRBD2 matching 11 bases. Losses at the gene ends were 5 bases for V and 3 bases for J; bases not matched to a gene: 7. Germline values: CDR1 SGHAT, CDR2 FQNNGV. CDR3 length: 16 residues. This chain's CDR3 is CASSLQTSGRTDTQYF. The CDR3 DNA sequence: TGTGCCAGCAGCCTACAAACTAGCGGGAGAACAGATACGCAGTATTTT.

The rearrangement uses TRBV2 and TRBJ1-1; maybe TRBD1 (5 bases). CDR3 length: 13 amino acids. In germline, CDR1 is SNHLY, CDR2 FYNNEI. Between the trimmed V and J ends, which lost 8 bases and 6 bases, there was a span of 16 bases. The CDR3 DNA is TGTGCCAGCGTCAGCCCAGGGCCCCCTGAAGCTTTCTTT. The encoded protein is CASVSPGPPEAFF.

The CDR3 here is CASSRPGGPKGTGELFF. Here the CDR3 DNA reads TGTGCCAGCAGCCGCCCGGGGGGGCCGAAGGGCACCGGGGAGCTGTTTTTT. The chain carries TRBV7-3 and TRBJ2-2; TRBD2 matches 8 bases. The germline V gene has CDR1 SGHTA and CDR2 FQGTGA. The ends lost 5 bases at V and 4 bases at J; junction bases unmatched: 12. The CDR3 extends over 17 amino acids.

CDR3 sequence: CASSITAGAPEQFF. The CDR3 nucleotides read TGTGCCAGTAGTATCACAGCGGGGGCCCCAGAGCAGTTCTTC. The rearrangement uses TRBV19 and TRBJ2-1; 8 nucleotides agree with TRBD2. V trimming: 3 bases; J trimming: 10 bases; junction bases outside the gene matches: 8. The CDR3 is 14 residues long. The germline CDR1 and CDR2 sequences are LNHDA and SQIVND (reference sequence). The full variable domain, in which reference TRBV19 and TRBJ2-1 provide the parts outside the CDR3, is DGGITQSPKYLFRKEGQNVTLSCEQNLNHDAMYWYRQDPGQGLRLIYYSQIVNDFQKGDIAEGYSVSREKKESFPLTVTSAQKNPTAFYLCASSITAGAPEQFFGPGTRLTVL.

The chain links TRBV19 to TRBJ1-2; maybe TRBD1 (5 bases). Germline assignment: CDR1 LNHDA and CDR2 SQIVND (reference sequence). This CDR3 is built from 15 residues. Trimming removed 1 base from V and 0 bases from J, with 9 bases in between. The CDR3 DNA follows: TGTGCCAGTAGTATAGTAGAGACAGCTAACTATGGCTACACCTTC. Amino acid sequence: CASSIVETANYGYTF.

This rearrangement joins TRBV11-2 to TRBJ2-6; the D gene could be TRBD1 or TRBD2 (5 bases each). Germline CDR1 SGHAT, CDR2 FQNNGV. Trimming cost V 1 base and J 0 bases, with 10 bases left between them. This CDR3 is built from 17 residues. CDR3 DNA sequence: TGTGCCAGCAGCTTAGTAGGGACGGGCTCTGGGGCCAACGTCCTGACTTTC. Its protein is CASSLVGTGSGANVLTF.

The rearrangement links TRBV5-4 to TRBJ1-3, with 7 bases that match TRBD1. The V and J ends lost 0 bases and 0 bases, in that order; junction bases with no gene match: 9. Per germline, CDR1 SGHNT and CDR2 YYREEE (reference sequence). The CDR3 spans 18 residues. CDR3 loop: CASSLGVRGALSGNTIYF. In DNA form, the CDR3 reads TGTGCCAGCAGCTTGGGGGTCAGGGGGGCCCTCTCTGGAAACACCATATATTTT.

This sequence joins TRBV14 and TRBJ2-5; weak D call: TRBD1 (7 bases). The CDR3 runs to 14 residues. Germline-derived CDR1 and CDR2 are SGHDN and FVKESK. V shed 1 base and J shed 5 bases, with 11 bases lying between them. This chain's CDR3 is CASSQATGRETQYF. CDR3 bases: TGTGCCAGCAGCCAAGCGACAGGGAGGGAGACCCAGTACTTC. The variable domain in full, with the rest retrieved from reference TRBV14 and TRBJ2-5, is EAGVTQFPSHSVIEKGQTVTLRCDPISGHDNLYWYRRVMGKEIKFLLHFVKESKQDESGMPNNRFLAERTGGTYSTLKVQPAELEDSGVYFCASSQATGRETQYFGPGTRLLVL.

The J gene is TRBJ1-2, the V gene TRBV6-5; no clear D gene. The germline CDR1 and CDR2 sequences are MNHEY and SVGAGI. The germline V and J ends were trimmed by 4 bases and 0 bases, with 9 bases remaining between them. This CDR3 region has 14 residues. The CDR3, as DNA: TGTGCCAGCAGTTGGGGTGGTACTAACTATGGCTACACCTTC. It yields the protein CASSWGGTNYGYTF.

This sequence joins TRBV11-1 and TRBJ2-1; no clear D gene. Germline values: CDR1 SGHAT, CDR2 FQDESV (reference sequence). Trimming removed 2 bases at V and 3 bases at J, with 11 bases between. The CDR3 is 15 residues long. CDR3 nucleotide sequence: TGTGCCAGCAGCTTACGAAGCGTACTCTACAATGAGCAGTTCTTC. Protein product: CASSLRSVLYNEQFF.